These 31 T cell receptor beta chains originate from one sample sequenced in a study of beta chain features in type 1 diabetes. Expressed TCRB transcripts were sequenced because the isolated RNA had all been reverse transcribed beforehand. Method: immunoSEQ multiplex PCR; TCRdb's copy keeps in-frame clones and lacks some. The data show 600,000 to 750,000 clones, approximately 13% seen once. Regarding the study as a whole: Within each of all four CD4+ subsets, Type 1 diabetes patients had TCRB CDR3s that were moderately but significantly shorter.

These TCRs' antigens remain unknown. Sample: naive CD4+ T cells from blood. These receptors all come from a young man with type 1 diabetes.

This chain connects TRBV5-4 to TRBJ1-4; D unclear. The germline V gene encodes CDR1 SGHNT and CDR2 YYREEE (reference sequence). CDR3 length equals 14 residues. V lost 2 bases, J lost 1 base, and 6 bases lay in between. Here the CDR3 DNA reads TGTGCCAGCAGCTTAGAGAAAACTAATGAAAAACTGTTTTTT. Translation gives CASSLEKTNEKLFF.

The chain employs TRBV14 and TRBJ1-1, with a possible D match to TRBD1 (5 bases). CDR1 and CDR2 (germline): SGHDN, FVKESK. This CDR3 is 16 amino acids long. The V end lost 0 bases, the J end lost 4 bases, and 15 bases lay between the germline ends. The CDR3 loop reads CASSQEVRGRLTEAFF. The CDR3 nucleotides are TGTGCCAGCAGCCAAGAGGTGAGGGGCCGCCTCACTGAAGCTTTCTTT.

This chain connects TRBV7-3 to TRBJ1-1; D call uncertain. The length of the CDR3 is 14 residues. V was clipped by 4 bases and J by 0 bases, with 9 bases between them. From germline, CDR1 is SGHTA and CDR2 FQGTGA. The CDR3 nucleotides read TGTGCCAGCAGCTCCGGACGGTTGAACACTGAAGCTTTCTTT. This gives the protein CASSSGRLNTEAFF.

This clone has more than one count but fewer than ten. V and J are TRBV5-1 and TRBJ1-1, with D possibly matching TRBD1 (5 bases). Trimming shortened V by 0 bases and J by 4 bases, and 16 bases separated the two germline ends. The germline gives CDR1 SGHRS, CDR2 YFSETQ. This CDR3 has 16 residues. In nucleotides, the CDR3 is TGCGCCAGCAGCTTGGCGGGGCCAGGAAGGGGCACTGAAGCTTTCTTT. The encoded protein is CASSLAGPGRGTEAFF.

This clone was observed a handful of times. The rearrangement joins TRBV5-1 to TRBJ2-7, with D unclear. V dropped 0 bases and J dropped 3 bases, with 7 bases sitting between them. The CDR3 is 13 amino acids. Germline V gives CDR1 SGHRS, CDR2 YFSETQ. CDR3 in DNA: TGCGCCAGCAGCTTGGGACTGTTCTACGAGCAGTACTTC. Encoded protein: CASSLGLFYEQYF.

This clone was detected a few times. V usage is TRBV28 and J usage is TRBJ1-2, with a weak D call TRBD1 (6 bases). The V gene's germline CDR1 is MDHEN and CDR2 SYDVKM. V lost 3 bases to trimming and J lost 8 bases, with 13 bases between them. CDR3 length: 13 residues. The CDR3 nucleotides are TGTGCCAGCAGTTTCGCGGGGGCGAAGGGCTACACCTTC. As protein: CASSFAGAKGYTF.

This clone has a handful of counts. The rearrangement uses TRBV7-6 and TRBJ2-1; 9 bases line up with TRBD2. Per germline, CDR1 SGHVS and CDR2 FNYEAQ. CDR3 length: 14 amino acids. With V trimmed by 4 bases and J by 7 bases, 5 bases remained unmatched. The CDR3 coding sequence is TGTGCCAGCAGCTCTAGCGGGGCAGGGAATGAGCAGTTCTTC. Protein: CASSSSGAGNEQFF.

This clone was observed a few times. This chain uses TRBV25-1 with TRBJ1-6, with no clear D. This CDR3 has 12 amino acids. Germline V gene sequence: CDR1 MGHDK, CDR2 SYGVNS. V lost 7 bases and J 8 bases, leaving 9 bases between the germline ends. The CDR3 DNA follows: TGTGCCAGCACGCGGGATGATTCACCCCTCCACTTT. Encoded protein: CASTRDDSPLHF.

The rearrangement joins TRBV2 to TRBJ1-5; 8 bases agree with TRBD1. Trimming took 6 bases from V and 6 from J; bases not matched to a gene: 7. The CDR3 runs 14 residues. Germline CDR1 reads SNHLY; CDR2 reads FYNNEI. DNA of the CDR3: TGTGCCAGCAGACAGGGGGAAGGAGGTCAGCCCCAGCATTTT. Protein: CASRQGEGGQPQHF. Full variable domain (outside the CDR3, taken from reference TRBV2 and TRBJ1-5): EPEVTQTPSHQVTQMGQEVILRCVPISNHLYFYWYRQILGQKVEFLVSFYNNEISEKSEIFDDQFSVERPDGSNFTLKIRSTKLEDSAMYFCASRQGEGGQPQHFGDGTRLSIL.

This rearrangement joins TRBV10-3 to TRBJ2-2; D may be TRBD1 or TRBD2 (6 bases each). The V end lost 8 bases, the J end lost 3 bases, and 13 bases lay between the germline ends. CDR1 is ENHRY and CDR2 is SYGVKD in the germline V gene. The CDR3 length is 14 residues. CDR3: CAIGRGRDTGELFF. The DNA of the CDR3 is TGTGCCATCGGTCGGGGGCGCGACACCGGGGAGCTGTTTTTT.

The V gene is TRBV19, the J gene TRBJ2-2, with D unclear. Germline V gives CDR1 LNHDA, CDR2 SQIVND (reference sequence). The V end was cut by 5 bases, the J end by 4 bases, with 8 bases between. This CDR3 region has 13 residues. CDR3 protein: CASSWQITGELFF. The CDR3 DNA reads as TGTGCCAGTAGTTGGCAGATCACCGGGGAGCTGTTTTTT.

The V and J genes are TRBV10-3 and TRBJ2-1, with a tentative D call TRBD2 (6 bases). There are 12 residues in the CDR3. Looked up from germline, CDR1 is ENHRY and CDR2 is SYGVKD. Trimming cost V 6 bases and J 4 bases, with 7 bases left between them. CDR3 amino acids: CAIREGYNEQFF. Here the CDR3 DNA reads TGTGCCATCAGGGAGGGATACAATGAGCAGTTCTTC.

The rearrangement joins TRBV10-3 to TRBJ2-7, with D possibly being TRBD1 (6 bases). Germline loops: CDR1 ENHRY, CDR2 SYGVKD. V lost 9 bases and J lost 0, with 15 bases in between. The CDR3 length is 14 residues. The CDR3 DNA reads TGTGCCATTCAAACAGGGAAACTCTCCTACGAGCAGTACTTC. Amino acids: CAIQTGKLSYEQYF.

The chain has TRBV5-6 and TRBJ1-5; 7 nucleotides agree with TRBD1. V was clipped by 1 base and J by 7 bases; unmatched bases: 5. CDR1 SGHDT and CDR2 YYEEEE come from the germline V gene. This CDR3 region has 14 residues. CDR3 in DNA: TGTGCCAGCAGCTTGCAACAGGGGAGGCAGCCCCAGCATTTT. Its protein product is CASSLQQGRQPQHF.

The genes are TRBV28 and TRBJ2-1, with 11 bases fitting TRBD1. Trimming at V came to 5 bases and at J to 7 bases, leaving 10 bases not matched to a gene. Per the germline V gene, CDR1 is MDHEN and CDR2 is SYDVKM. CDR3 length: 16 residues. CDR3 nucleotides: TGTGCCAGCAGTACCAGGACAGGGGGCGGGAAAAATGAGCAGTTCTTC. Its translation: CASSTRTGGGKNEQFF.

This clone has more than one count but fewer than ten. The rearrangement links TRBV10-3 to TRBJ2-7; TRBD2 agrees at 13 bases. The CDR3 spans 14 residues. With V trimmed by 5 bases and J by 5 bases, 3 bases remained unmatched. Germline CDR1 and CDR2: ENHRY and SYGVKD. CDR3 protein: CAISTSGGAHEQYF. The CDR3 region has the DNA TGTGCCATCAGTACTAGCGGGGGGGCCCACGAGCAGTACTTC.

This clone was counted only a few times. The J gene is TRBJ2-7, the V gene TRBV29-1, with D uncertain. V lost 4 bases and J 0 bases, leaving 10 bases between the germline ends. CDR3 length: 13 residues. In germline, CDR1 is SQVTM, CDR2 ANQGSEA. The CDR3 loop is CSVAADPSYEQYF. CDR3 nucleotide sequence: TGCAGCGTTGCGGCGGATCCCTCCTACGAGCAGTACTTC.

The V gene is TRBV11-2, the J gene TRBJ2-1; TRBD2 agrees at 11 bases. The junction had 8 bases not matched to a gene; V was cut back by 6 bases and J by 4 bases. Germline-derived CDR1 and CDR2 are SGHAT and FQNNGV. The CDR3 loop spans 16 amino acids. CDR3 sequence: CASRFLVAGGYNEQFF. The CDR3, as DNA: TGTGCCAGCAGATTCCTAGTAGCGGGGGGGTACAATGAGCAGTTCTTC.

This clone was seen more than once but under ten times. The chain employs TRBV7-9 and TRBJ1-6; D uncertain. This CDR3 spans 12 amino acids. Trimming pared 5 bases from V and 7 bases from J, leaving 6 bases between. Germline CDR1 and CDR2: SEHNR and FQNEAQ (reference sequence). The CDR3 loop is CASSPGNSPLHF. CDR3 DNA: TGTGCCAGCAGCCCGGGGAATTCACCCCTCCACTTT.

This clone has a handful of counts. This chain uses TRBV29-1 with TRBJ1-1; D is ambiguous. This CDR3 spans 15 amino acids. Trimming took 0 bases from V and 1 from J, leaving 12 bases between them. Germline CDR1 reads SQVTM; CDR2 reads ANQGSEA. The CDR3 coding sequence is TGCAGCGTTGAAGAAAAGGCCAAAGGGAACACTGAAGCTTTCTTT. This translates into CSVEEKAKGNTEAFF.

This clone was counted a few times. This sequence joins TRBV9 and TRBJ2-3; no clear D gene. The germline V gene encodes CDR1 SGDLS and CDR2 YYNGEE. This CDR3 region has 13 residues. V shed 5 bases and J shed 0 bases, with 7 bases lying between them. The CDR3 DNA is TGTGCCAGCAGGTTTTCTAGCACAGATACGCAGTATTTT. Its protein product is CASRFSSTDTQYF.

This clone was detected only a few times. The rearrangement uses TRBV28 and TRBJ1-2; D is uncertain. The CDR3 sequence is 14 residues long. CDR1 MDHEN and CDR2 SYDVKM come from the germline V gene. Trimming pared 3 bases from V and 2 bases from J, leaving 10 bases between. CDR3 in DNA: TGTGCCAGCAGTTTCGGGTACACGAACTATGGCTACACCTTC. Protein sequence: CASSFGYTNYGYTF.

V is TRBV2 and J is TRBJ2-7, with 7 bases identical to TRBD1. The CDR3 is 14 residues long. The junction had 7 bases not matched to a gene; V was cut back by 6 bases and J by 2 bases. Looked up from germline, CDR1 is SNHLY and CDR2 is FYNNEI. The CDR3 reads CASRRGQQTYEQYF. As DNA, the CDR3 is TGTGCCAGCAGACGGGGACAGCAAACCTACGAGCAGTACTTC. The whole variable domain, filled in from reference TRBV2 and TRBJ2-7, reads EPEVTQTPSHQVTQMGQEVILRCVPISNHLYFYWYRQILGQKVEFLVSFYNNEISEKSEIFDDQFSVERPDGSNFTLKIRSTKLEDSAMYFCASRRGQQTYEQYFGPGTRLTVT.

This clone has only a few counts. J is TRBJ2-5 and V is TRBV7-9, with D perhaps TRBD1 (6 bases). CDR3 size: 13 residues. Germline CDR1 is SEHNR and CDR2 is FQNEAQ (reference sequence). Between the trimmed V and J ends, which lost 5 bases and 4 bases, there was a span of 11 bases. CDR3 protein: CASSPLGAETQYF. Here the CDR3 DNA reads TGTGCCAGCAGCCCCCTGGGGGCAGAGACCCAGTACTTC.

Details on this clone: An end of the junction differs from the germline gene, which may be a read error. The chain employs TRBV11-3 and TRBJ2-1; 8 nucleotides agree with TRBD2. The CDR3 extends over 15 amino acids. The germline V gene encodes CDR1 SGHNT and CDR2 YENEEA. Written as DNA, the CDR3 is TGTGCCAGCAGTTTAGGAGCGGGGGCCTACAATGAGCAGTTCTTC. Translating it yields CASSLGAGAYNEQFF.

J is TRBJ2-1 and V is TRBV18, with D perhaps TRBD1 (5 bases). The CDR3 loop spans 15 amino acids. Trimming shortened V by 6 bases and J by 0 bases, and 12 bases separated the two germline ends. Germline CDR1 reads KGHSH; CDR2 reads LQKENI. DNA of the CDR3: TGTGCCAGCTCGCCCGACAGTCTCTCCTACAATGAGCAGTTCTTC. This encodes CASSPDSLSYNEQFF.

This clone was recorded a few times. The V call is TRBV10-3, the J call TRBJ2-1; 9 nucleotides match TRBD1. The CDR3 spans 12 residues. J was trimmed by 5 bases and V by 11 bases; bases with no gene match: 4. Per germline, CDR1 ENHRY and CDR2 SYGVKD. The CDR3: CAFGQGHNEQFF. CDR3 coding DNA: TGTGCCTTCGGACAGGGGCACAATGAGCAGTTCTTC.

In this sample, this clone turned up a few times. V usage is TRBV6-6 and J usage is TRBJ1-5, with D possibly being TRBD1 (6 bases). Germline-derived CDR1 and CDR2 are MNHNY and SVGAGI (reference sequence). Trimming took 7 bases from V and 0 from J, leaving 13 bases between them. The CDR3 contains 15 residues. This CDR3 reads CASTSRGASNQPQHF. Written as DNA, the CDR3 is TGTGCCAGCACCTCGCGGGGGGCTAGCAATCAGCCCCAGCATTTT.

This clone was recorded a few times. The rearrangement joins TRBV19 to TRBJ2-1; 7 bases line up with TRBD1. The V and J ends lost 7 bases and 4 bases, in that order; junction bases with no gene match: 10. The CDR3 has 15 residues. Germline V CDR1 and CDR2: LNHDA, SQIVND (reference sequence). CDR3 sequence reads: CASTDRATDYNEQFF. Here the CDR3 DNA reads TGTGCCAGTACTGACAGGGCGACGGATTACAATGAGCAGTTCTTC. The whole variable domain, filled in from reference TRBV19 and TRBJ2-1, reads DGGITQSPKYLFRKEGQNVTLSCEQNLNHDAMYWYRQDPGQGLRLIYYSQIVNDFQKGDIAEGYSVSREKKESFPLTVTSAQKNPTAFYLCASTDRATDYNEQFFGPGTRLTVL.

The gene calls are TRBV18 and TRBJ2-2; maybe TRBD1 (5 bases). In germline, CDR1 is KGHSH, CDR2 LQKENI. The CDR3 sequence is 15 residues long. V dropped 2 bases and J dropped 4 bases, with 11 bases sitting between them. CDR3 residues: CASSPVTETTGELFF. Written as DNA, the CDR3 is TGTGCCAGCTCACCAGTGACAGAAACCACCGGGGAGCTGTTTTTT.

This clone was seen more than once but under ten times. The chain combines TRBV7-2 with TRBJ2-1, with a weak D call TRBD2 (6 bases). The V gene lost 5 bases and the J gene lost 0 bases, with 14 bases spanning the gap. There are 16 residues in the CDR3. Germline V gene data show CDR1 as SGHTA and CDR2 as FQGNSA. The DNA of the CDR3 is TGTGCCAGCAGCCCGGAGGGTTCCAGCTCCTACAATGAGCAGTTCTTC. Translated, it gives CASSPEGSSSYNEQFF.